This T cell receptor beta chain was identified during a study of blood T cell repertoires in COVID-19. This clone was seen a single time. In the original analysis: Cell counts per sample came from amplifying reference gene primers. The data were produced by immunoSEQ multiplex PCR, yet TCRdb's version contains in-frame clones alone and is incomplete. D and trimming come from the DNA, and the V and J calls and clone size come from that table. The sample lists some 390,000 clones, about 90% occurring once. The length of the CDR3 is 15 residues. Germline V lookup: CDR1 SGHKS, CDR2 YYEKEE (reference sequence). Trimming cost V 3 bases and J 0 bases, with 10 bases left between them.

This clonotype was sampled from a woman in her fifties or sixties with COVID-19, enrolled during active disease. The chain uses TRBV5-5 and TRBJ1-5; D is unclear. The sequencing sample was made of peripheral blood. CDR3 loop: CASSSLPYSNQPQHF. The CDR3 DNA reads TGTGCCAGCAGCTCGCTACCTTATAGCAATCAGCCCCAGCATTTT.